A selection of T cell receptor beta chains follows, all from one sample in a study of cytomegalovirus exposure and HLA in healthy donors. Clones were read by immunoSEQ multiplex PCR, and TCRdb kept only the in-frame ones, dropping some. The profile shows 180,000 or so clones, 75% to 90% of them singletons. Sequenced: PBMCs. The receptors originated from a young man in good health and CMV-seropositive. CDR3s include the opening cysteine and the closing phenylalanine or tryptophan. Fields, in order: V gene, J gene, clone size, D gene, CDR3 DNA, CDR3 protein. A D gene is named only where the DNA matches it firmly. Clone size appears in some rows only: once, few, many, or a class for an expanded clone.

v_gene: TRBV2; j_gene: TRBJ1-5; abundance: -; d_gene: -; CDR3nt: TGTGCCAGCACCCAGGGTTTCAATCAGCCCCAGCATTTT; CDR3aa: CASTQGFNQPQHF
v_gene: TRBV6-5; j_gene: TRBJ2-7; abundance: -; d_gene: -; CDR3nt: TGTGCCAGCCTAAAGGGGCAGTCGCGCGAGCAGTACTTC; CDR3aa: CASLKGQSREQYF
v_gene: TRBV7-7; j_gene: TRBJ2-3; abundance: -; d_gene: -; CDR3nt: TGTGCCAGCAGCTTAGCCGAGTCTAGCACAGATACGCAGTATTTT; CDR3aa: CASSLAESSTDTQYF
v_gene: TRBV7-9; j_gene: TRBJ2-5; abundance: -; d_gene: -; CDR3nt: TGTGCCAGCAGCGGTTCCTCAGGGTACCAAGAGACCCAGTACTTC; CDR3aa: CASSGSSGYQETQYF
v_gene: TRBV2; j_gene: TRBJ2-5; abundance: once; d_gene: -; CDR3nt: TGTGCCAGCAGTGACGAAGAGACCCAGTACTTC; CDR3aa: CASSDEETQYF
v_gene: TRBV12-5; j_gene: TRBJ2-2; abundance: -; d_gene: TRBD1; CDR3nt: TGTGCTAGTAGGCCTCCTAACAGGGGCACCGGGGAGCTGTTTTTT; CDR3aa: CASRPPNRGTGELFF
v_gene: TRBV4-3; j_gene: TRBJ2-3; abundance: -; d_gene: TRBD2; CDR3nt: TGCGCCAGCAGCCAAGACGTATGGAATAGCGGGGCGATAGATACGCAGTATTTT; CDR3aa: CASSQDVWNSGAIDTQYF
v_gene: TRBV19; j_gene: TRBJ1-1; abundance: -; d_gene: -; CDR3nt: TGTGCCAGTAGTATAGATCATACAGTTGTTCATTTCTTT; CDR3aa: CASSIDHTVVHFF
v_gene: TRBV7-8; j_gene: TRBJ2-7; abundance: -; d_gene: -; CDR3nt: TGTGCCAGCAGCTTATTGGGGGCGGTCACTCCCGAGCAGTACTTC; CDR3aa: CASSLLGAVTPEQYF
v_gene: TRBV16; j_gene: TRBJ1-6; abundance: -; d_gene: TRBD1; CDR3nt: TGTGCCAGCAGCCAATCGATTGGGACAGGGACATCGTATAATTCACCCCTCCACTTT; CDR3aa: CASSQSIGTGTSYNSPLHF